Presented here are 20 T cell receptor beta chains from one specimen sequenced in a study of OX40 agonist ivuxolimab in advanced cancers. Data came from immunoSEQ multiplex PCR; TCRdb stores just in-frame clones and leaves some out. Among about 76,000 clones listed, 85% to 90% were seen once. Sample: CD4+ or CD8+ T cells sorted from blood, taken in a trial of the OX40 agonist ivuxolimab. Every receptor here comes from an adult with an advanced solid tumor such as melanoma, head and neck, liver or kidney cancer.

Many counts were recorded for this clone. The V and J genes are TRBV30 and TRBJ1-5, with D possibly matching TRBD1 (6 bases). Germline CDR1 reads GTSNPN; CDR2 reads SVGIG (reference sequence). The CDR3 runs to 16 residues. Deletions cut 0 bases from V and 3 bases from J, with 15 bases between. In DNA, the CDR3 is TGTGCCTGGAGTGTACGAGGCTCAGGGGACAATCAGCCCCAGCATTTT. This sequence encodes CAWSVRGSGDNQPQHF.

The gene calls are TRBV11-3 and TRBJ2-4, with D unclear. V lost 4 bases and J lost 9, with 10 bases in between. This CDR3 has 12 amino acids. The V gene's germline CDR1 is SGHNT and CDR2 YENEEA. CDR3 loop: CASSWPLGIQYF. The CDR3 region has the DNA TGTGCCAGCAGCTGGCCCTTGGGCATTCAGTACTTC.

The chain couples TRBV6-6 to TRBJ1-4, with D perhaps TRBD1 (6 bases). Trimming stripped 6 bases from V and 0 bases from J, with 11 bases between. Germline V gives CDR1 MNHNY, CDR2 SVGAGI (reference sequence). This CDR3 comprises 15 residues. The CDR3 nucleotides read TGTGCCAGCAGCAGGGGAACCGCAACTAATGAAAAACTGTTTTTT. This gives the protein CASSRGTATNEKLFF.

This clone has just a few counts. The chain carries TRBV5-1 and TRBJ2-6, with TRBD1 matching over 11 bases. Losses at the gene ends were 4 bases for V and 1 base for J; bases not matched to a gene: 4. This CDR3 comprises 17 residues. The germline V gene has CDR1 SGHRS and CDR2 YFSETQ. CDR3: CASSGGTGGSGANVLTF. The CDR3 DNA sequence: TGCGCCAGCAGCGGCGGGACAGGGGGGTCTGGGGCCAACGTCCTGACTTTC.

The CDR3, as DNA: TGTGCCAGCAGCATTCGGAAAGGGACTGAAGCTTTCTTT. It yields the protein CASSIRKGTEAFF. This chain joins TRBV7-2 and TRBJ1-1; D is undetermined. Germline lookup yields CDR1 SGHTA and CDR2 FQGNSA. Trimming cost V 5 bases and J 5 bases, with 12 bases left between them. This CDR3 contains 13 residues.

The chain couples TRBV5-8 to TRBJ2-2, with no clear D. V was pared by 4 bases and J by 6 bases, with 10 bases between. The CDR3 is 13 residues long. Germline V gene data show CDR1 as SGHTS and CDR2 as YDEGEE. The CDR3 loop is CASSRRLPGELFF. CDR3 sequence (DNA): TGTGCCAGCAGCCGAAGGCTTCCCGGGGAGCTGTTTTTT. Full variable domain (remainder filled in from reference TRBV5-8 and TRBJ2-2): EAGVTQSPTHLIKTRGQQATLRCSPISGHTSVYWYQQALGLGLQFLLWYDEGEERNRGNFPPRFSGRQFPNYSSELNVNALELEDSALYLCASSRRLPGELFFGEGSRLTVL.

The chain carries TRBV5-4 and TRBJ1-4; 11 nucleotides match TRBD1. The CDR3 is 15 residues long. The trim removed 4 bases at V and 4 bases at J, leaving 3 bases unmatched. Germline values: CDR1 SGHNT, CDR2 YYREEE (reference sequence). Here the CDR3 DNA reads TGTGCCAGCAGCGCGGACAGGGGGCTTAATGAAAAACTGTTTTTT. As protein: CASSADRGLNEKLFF.

This clone was observed many times. The rearrangement uses TRBV5-6 and TRBJ2-1; the D call may be TRBD1 or TRBD2 (5 bases each). The CDR3 length is 14 residues. Germline assignment: CDR1 SGHDT and CDR2 YYEEEE. Trimming took 6 bases from V and 2 from J, leaving 12 bases between them. CDR3 protein: CASTRDLTYNEQFF. DNA for the CDR3: TGTGCCAGCACCCGGGACCTAACCTACAATGAGCAGTTCTTC.

The J gene is TRBJ1-3, the V gene TRBV19, with D perhaps matching TRBD1 (5 bases). The V gene's germline CDR1 is LNHDA and CDR2 SQIVND (reference sequence). V dropped 3 bases and J dropped 0 bases, with 15 bases sitting between them. This CDR3 has 17 residues. The CDR3 here is CASSMAPGTISGNTIYF. As DNA, the CDR3 is TGTGCCAGTAGTATGGCACCGGGGACTATCTCTGGAAACACCATATATTTT. The entire variable domain, with the rest obtained from reference TRBV19 and TRBJ1-3, is as follows: DGGITQSPKYLFRKEGQNVTLSCEQNLNHDAMYWYRQDPGQGLRLIYYSQIVNDFQKGDIAEGYSVSREKKESFPLTVTSAQKNPTAFYLCASSMAPGTISGNTIYFGEGSWLTVV.

J is TRBJ2-5 and V is TRBV29-1; D assignment may be TRBD1 or TRBD2 (5 bases each). V was clipped by 6 bases and J by 0 bases, with 14 bases between them. The CDR3 loop spans 14 amino acids. Germline CDR1 and CDR2: SQVTM and ANQGSEA. CDR3 bases: TGCAGCGTGAGCCGGGACGGGAACCAAGAGACCCAGTACTTC. Protein product: CSVSRDGNQETQYF.

This chain joins TRBV20-1 and TRBJ1-1; D gene unclear. This CDR3 has 11 residues. Germline loops: CDR1 DFQATT, CDR2 SNEGSKA (reference sequence). Trimming took 2 bases from V and 7 from J, leaving 8 bases between them. CDR3 amino acids: CSARLGSEAFF. CDR3 nucleotides: TGCAGTGCTAGATTGGGAAGTGAAGCTTTCTTT.

The chain combines TRBV5-6 with TRBJ1-1; a weak D match, TRBD1 (6 bases). V was shortened by 4 bases and J by 5 bases, with 18 bases between the two germline ends. Germline V gives CDR1 SGHDT, CDR2 YYEEEE. The CDR3 covers 15 residues. The DNA for the CDR3 is TGTGCCAGCAGCCGGCGGGACACAATAGGGACTGAAGCTTTCTTT. Protein sequence: CASSRRDTIGTEAFF.

The chain recombines TRBV29-1 with TRBJ2-7, with 8 bases that match TRBD2. Near its end, the DNA agrees better with TRBJ2-5, so the J call may be wrong. The CDR3 totals 15 residues. Germline values: CDR1 SQVTM, CDR2 ANQGSEA. The CDR3 reads CSVEDSGVFQETQYF. The CDR3 DNA sequence: TGCAGCGTTGAAGATAGCGGGGTGTTTCAAGAGACCCAGTACTTC.

The chain couples TRBV13 to TRBJ2-7; tentative D call: TRBD2 (6 bases). Germline CDR1 is PRHDT and CDR2 is FYEKMQ (reference sequence). This CDR3 spans 15 amino acids. V was clipped by 6 bases and J by 0 bases, with 15 bases between them. This CDR3 is CASSGRGGLSYEQYF. CDR3 coding DNA: TGTGCCAGCAGTGGTAGGGGAGGTCTCTCCTACGAGCAGTACTTC.

As DNA, the CDR3 is TGCGGCTCTAGCGGGAGGAACAATGAGCAGTTCTTC. It specifies CGSSGRNNEQFF. The chain couples TRBV29-1 to TRBJ2-1; TRBD2 aligns across 11 bases. The CDR3 totals 12 residues. Germline values: CDR1 SQVTM, CDR2 ANQGSEA.

Notes on this clone: One end of the junction varies from germline; a read error may be responsible. The chain recombines TRBV6-5 with TRBJ1-1, with a tentative D call TRBD1 (6 bases). This CDR3 is built from 14 residues. Germline assignment: CDR1 MNHEY and CDR2 SVGAGI. Here the CDR3 DNA reads TGTGCCATCAGTGAAACACAGGGACACACTGAAGCTTTCTTT. Protein product: CAISETQGHTEAFF.

The chain links TRBV29-1 to TRBJ1-2, with 8 nucleotides matching TRBD1. Trimming removed 8 bases from V and 8 bases from J; junction bases left unmatched: 7. The CDR3 runs 11 residues. Looked up from germline, CDR1 is SQVTM and CDR2 is ANQGSEA. In DNA, the CDR3 is TGCAGCTCCCCGACAGGGGAAGGCTACACCTTC. Amino acid sequence: CSSPTGEGYTF. The variable domain in full, completed from reference TRBV29-1 and TRBJ1-2, reads SAVISQKPSRDICQRGTSLTIQCQVDSQVTMMFWYRQQPGQSLTLIATANQGSEATYESGFVIDKFPISRPNLTFSTLTVSNMSPEDSSIYLCSSPTGEGYTFGSGTRLTVV.

The rearrangement uses TRBV5-4 and TRBJ1-4; the D is unclear. This CDR3 contains 14 residues. Looked up from germline, CDR1 is SGHNT and CDR2 is YYREEE (reference sequence). Trimming took off 3 bases at V and 6 bases at J, with 12 bases between the two ends. CDR3 amino acids: CASSSSGLYEKLFF. The CDR3 DNA reads as TGTGCCAGCAGCTCCTCGGGCTTATATGAAAAACTGTTTTTT. Combining the CDR3 with reference TRBV5-4 and TRBJ1-4 gives the whole variable domain ETGVTQSPTHLIKTRGQQVTLRCSSQSGHNTVSWYQQALGQGPQFIFQYYREEENGRGNFPPRFSGLQFPNYSSELNVNALELDDSALYLCASSSSGLYEKLFFGSGTQLSVL.

In its sample, this clone was seen once. The chain couples TRBV29-1 to TRBJ2-3; D tentatively reads TRBD1 or TRBD2 (5 bases each). Germline CDR1 and CDR2: SQVTM and ANQGSEA. The germline V and J ends were trimmed by 5 bases and 4 bases, with 19 bases remaining between them. There are 15 residues in the CDR3. The CDR3 reads CSVQPGPLGADTQYF. The CDR3 DNA sequence: TGCAGCGTTCAACCGGGACCCCTTGGGGCAGATACGCAGTATTTT.

This chain uses TRBV29-1 with TRBJ2-7, with 9 bases matching TRBD1. In germline, CDR1 is SQVTM, CDR2 ANQGSEA. The CDR3 is 12 amino acids. V gave up 4 bases and J gave up 4 bases; unmatched junction bases: 2. This CDR3 reads CSVGGTGYEQYF. DNA of the CDR3: TGCAGCGTTGGTGGGACAGGGTACGAGCAGTACTTC.